The rows below give T cell receptor beta chains drawn from one sample of a study of blood T cell repertoires in COVID-19. This table comes from immunoSEQ multiplex PCR, and its TCRdb copy is limited to in-frame clones, with some not included. The sample contains about 160,000 clones, 80% to 85% of which appear only once. The source material was PBMCs or T cells enriched from blood (not recorded which). These receptors came from a woman between 45 and 60 years old who had recovered from COVID-19. Each CDR3 is given with its conserved first and last residue. Fields, in order: J gene, V gene, clone size, D gene, CDR3 DNA, CDR3 protein. The D gene is left open where the match is weak. The size field is filled for only some rows; it gives once, few, many or a size class.

J: TRBJ1-1; V: TRBV14; size: NA; D: NA; DNA: TGTGCCAGCAGCCAAGTTTTCTCTGCTCCAGCCCAAGTATCGGGGACTGAAGCTTTCTTT; CDR3: CASSQVFSAPAQVSGTEAFF
J: TRBJ1-3; V: TRBV7-2; size: NA; D: NA; DNA: TGTGCCAGCAGCTTAACGACAGGAGGAAACACCATATATTTT; CDR3: CASSLTTGGNTIYF
J: TRBJ2-1; V: TRBV7-8; size: NA; D: TRBD2; DNA: TGTGCCAGCAGCCGAGAGACTAGCGGGGGGGCCCGGGGTAATGAGCAGTTCTTC; CDR3: CASSRETSGGARGNEQFF
J: TRBJ1-2; V: TRBV7-9; size: NA; D: NA; DNA: TGTGCCAGCAGCTTAGTAGGGGGGGATGGCTACACCTTC; CDR3: CASSLVGGDGYTF
J: TRBJ1-6; V: TRBV19; size: NA; D: TRBD1; DNA: TGTGCCAGTAGTATGAGGGTGACAGGGGTTAATTCACCCCTCCACTTT; CDR3: CASSMRVTGVNSPLHF
J: TRBJ2-7; V: TRBV28; size: NA; D: TRBD2; DNA: TGTGCCAGCAGTGGCCTAGCGGGCGGAGCCGAGCAGTACTTC; CDR3: CASSGLAGGAEQYF
J: TRBJ1-2; V: TRBV2; size: NA; D: TRBD1; DNA: TGTGCCAGCAGTGACCCAGGGGGAGCCTATGGCTACACCTTC; CDR3: CASSDPGGAYGYTF
J: TRBJ1-1; V: TRBV12-3/TRBV12-4; size: NA; D: NA; DNA: TGTGCCAGCGGCGCAGGGGAGAACACTGAAGCTTTCTTT; CDR3: CASGAGENTEAFF
J: TRBJ1-1; V: TRBV5-1; size: few; D: NA; DNA: TGCGCCAGCAGCCCTAACTTCGGGCGGGACACTGAAGCTTTCTTT; CDR3: CASSPNFGRDTEAFF
J: TRBJ1-1; V: TRBV6-4; size: NA; D: TRBD1; DNA: TGTGCCAGCAGTGAAGGGGGCGGTGCGACTGAAGCTTTCTTT; CDR3: CASSEGGGATEAFF
J: TRBJ2-5; V: TRBV5-6; size: NA; D: TRBD1; DNA: TGTGCCAGCAGCCTGCGGACAGGGGTGTATCGAGAGACCCAGTACTTC; CDR3: CASSLRTGVYRETQYF
J: TRBJ2-7; V: TRBV4-1; size: NA; D: NA; DNA: TGCGCCAGCAGCCAAGATATTTCCAGGTACGAGCAGTACTTC; CDR3: CASSQDISRYEQYF
J: TRBJ1-1; V: TRBV5-6; size: once; D: NA; DNA: TGTGCCAGCAGTAGTTTCAGGCGGGCGGAAGCTTTCTTT; CDR3: CASSSFRRAEAFF
J: TRBJ1-2; V: TRBV5-4; size: once; D: TRBD1; DNA: TGTGCCAGCATCCCAGGGGGCGGTAACTATGGCTACACCTTC; CDR3: CASIPGGGNYGYTF
J: TRBJ2-1; V: TRBV2; size: NA; D: TRBD1; DNA: TGTGCCAGCAGTGTGGAGACAGGGAATGAGCAGTTCTTC; CDR3: CASSVETGNEQFF
J: TRBJ2-7; V: TRBV19; size: NA; D: NA; DNA: TGTGCCAGTAGTAGCCGGGACAAATCCTACGAGCAGTACTTC; CDR3: CASSSRDKSYEQYF
J: TRBJ2-1; V: TRBV2; size: NA; D: TRBD1; DNA: TGTGCCAGCAGTACGACAGGGAGGCAGTTCTTC; CDR3: CASSTTGRQFF
J: TRBJ2-5; V: TRBV2; size: NA; D: NA; DNA: TGTGCCAGCAGTGCCGAGGCGAAAGAGACCCAGTACTTC; CDR3: CASSAEAKETQYF